This T cell receptor (beta chain) derives from a study of blood T cell repertoires in COVID-19. Overall study: Samples taken during acute and convalescent COVID-19 were collected in the United States, Italy and Spain.

Some clones are missing from TCRdb's copy, which holds only in-frame ones; the method was immunoSEQ multiplex PCR. The sample contains 200,000 or so clones, about 80% of which appear only once. Germline assignment: CDR1 SGHTA and CDR2 FQGNSA. This CDR3 has 15 amino acids. V was clipped by 1 base and J by 6 bases; unmatched bases: 6. This chain uses TRBV7-2 with TRBJ2-1, with 7 positions matching TRBD2. The receptor's source is a woman in her fifties or sixties who had been exposed to COVID-19. Sequences were obtained from PBMCs or T cells enriched from blood (not recorded which). The CDR3 reads CASSLDRWGGNEQFF. DNA for the CDR3: TGTGCCAGCAGCTTAGACAGGTGGGGGGGCAATGAGCAGTTCTTC.